This T cell receptor beta chain came from a study of T cell changes during pregnancy in multiple sclerosis. Clones were sequenced by immunoSEQ multiplex PCR, and TCRdb holds only the in-frame ones, with some missing. The sample carries more than 55,000 clones, 94% recorded once. The J segment lost 3 bases and the V segment lost 4 bases, leaving 2 bases of the junction unmatched. The length of the CDR3 is 14 residues. CDR1 and CDR2 (germline): MNHEY, SMNVEV (reference sequence). The rearrangement links TRBV27 to TRBJ2-7, with 11 positions matching TRBD1. This TCR came from a female donor with multiple sclerosis, enrolled in a pregnancy study. Material: CD8+ T cells from peripheral blood mononuclear cells, obtained in the third trimester of pregnancy. The CDR3 DNA sequence: TGTGCCAGCAGTTCCGGGACAGGGGGCTACGAGCAGTACTTC. Its protein is CASSSGTGGYEQYF.